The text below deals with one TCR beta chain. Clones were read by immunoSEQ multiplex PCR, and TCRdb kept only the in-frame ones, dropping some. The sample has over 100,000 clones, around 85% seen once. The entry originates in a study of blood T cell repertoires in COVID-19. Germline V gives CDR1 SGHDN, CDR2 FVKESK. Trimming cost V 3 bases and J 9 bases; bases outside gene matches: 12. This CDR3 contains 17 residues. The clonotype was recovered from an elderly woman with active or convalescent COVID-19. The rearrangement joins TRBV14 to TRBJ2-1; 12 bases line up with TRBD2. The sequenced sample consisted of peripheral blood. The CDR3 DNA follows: TGTGCCAGCAGCCACAGGCGGCCGGGACTAGCGGGTACTGAGCAGTTCTTC. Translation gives CASSHRRPGLAGTEQFF.